Shown below are 21 T cell receptor beta chains from a single sample sequenced in a study of blood T cell repertoires in COVID-19. The protocol was immunoSEQ multiplex PCR, while the TCRdb copy is restricted to in-frame clones and leaves out a portion. The data show 150,000 to 200,000 clones, about 88% seen once. Material for sequencing was PBMCs or T cells enriched from blood (not recorded which). These receptors were obtained from a human donor with acute COVID-19. The donor label of this sample is uncertain.

The rearrangement uses TRBV12-5 and TRBJ2-7; D perhaps matches TRBD1 (6 bases). Deletions cut 6 bases from V and 4 bases from J, with 13 bases between. The length of the CDR3 is 13 residues. The germline CDR1 and CDR2 sequences are LGHNT and FRNRAP. This CDR3 reads CASGRPQGYEQYF. For the CDR3, the DNA is TGTGCTAGTGGCCGACCACAGGGTTACGAGCAGTACTTC.

The chain is built from TRBV6-1 and TRBJ1-5; 11 bases are shared with TRBD1. Germline-derived CDR1 and CDR2 are MNHNS and SASEGT. The J segment lost 4 bases and the V segment lost 3 bases, leaving 5 bases of the junction unmatched. This CDR3 is 16 amino acids long. The CDR3 region has the DNA TGTGCCAGCAGTGAGGACAGGGGGCGACAGAATCAGCCCCAGCATTTT. Its translation is CASSEDRGRQNQPQHF.

This clone was found once. The V and J genes are TRBV2 and TRBJ1-4; possibly TRBD1 for D (5 bases). The germline V gene encodes CDR1 SNHLY and CDR2 FYNNEI. V shed 7 bases and J shed 7 bases, with 13 bases lying between them. This CDR3 comprises 13 residues. DNA for the CDR3: TGTGCCAGCACCCCCGGTGGGGCTGAAAAACTGTTTTTT. This codes for CASTPGGAEKLFF.

The rearrangement links TRBV7-2 to TRBJ1-6; D is possibly TRBD1 (5 bases). Between the trimmed V and J ends, which lost 0 bases and 0 bases, there was a span of 6 bases. Germline CDR1 and CDR2: SGHTA and FQGNSA. This CDR3 comprises 16 residues. CDR3 coding DNA: TGTGCCAGCAGCTTAGCGCAGGGCTCCTATAATTCACCCCTCCACTTT. Its translation: CASSLAQGSYNSPLHF.

This clone was seen a single time. This chain uses TRBV30 with TRBJ1-5; 8 nucleotides align to TRBD1. This CDR3 contains 14 residues. From germline, CDR1 is GTSNPN and CDR2 SVGIG (reference sequence). V was clipped by 3 bases and J by 7 bases; unmatched bases: 8. CDR3 residues: CAWRGQGWSQPQHF. The CDR3 DNA reads TGTGCCTGGAGAGGACAGGGTTGGTCCCAGCCCCAGCATTTT. The variable domain in full, with the rest retrieved from reference TRBV30 and TRBJ1-5, is SQTIHQWPATLVQPVGSPLSLECTVEGTSNPNLYWYRQAAGRGLQLLFYSVGIGQISSEVPQNLSASRPQDRQFILSSKKLLLSDSGFYLCAWRGQGWSQPQHFGDGTRLSIL.

The chain is built from TRBV21-1 and TRBJ2-2; the table's D gene call, TRBD1, was not cross checked with the DNA. TRBV21-1 is assigned pseudogene status. The CDR3 spans 19 residues. In nucleotides, the CDR3 is TGTGCCAGCAGCAAAGGAAAAGAGAAGGGGGTTAGGAACACCGGGGAGCTGTTTTTT. Encoded protein: CASSKGKEKGVRNTGELFF.

With regard to this clone: The sample carries other DNA sequences with the same CDR3. The chain has TRBV5-4 and TRBJ2-2; TRBD1 agrees at 7 bases. This CDR3 is built from 13 residues. Germline loops: CDR1 SGHNT, CDR2 YYREEE (reference sequence). Losses at the gene ends were 5 bases for V and 7 bases for J; bases not matched to a gene: 5. CDR3 sequence: CASSRQGSGELFF. In DNA, the CDR3 is TGTGCCAGCAGTCGACAGGGAAGCGGGGAGCTGTTTTTT.

The chain employs TRBV2 and TRBJ1-2; D is unclear. Germline CDR1 SNHLY, CDR2 FYNNEI. This CDR3 is 13 amino acids long. Trimming cost V 2 bases and J 1 base, with 5 bases left between them. In DNA form, the CDR3 reads TGTGCCAGCAGTGAAAACAATAACTATGGCTACACCTTC. Protein: CASSENNNYGYTF.

This rearrangement joins TRBV30 to TRBJ1-2; 7 bases agree with TRBD1. The CDR3 sequence is 14 residues long. V shed 2 bases and J 1 base; nucleotides not matched to a gene: 4. CDR1 and CDR2 (germline): GTSNPN, SVGIG (reference sequence). The CDR3 coding sequence is TGTGCCTGGAGTCCCGGGACAGTTAACTATGGCTACACCTTC. Protein: CAWSPGTVNYGYTF.

The genes are TRBV5-1 and TRBJ2-7, with 8 bases fitting TRBD1. CDR1 and CDR2 from the germline V gene are SGHRS and YFSETQ. The length of the CDR3 is 14 residues. V shed 4 bases, J shed 7 bases, and the junction held 10 bases outside the gene matches. CDR3 region: CASSHPDRVGEQYF. Written as DNA, the CDR3 is TGCGCCAGCAGCCACCCGGACAGGGTAGGTGAGCAGTACTTC.

The chain combines TRBV29-1 with TRBJ1-2; TRBD1 might be the D (5 bases). V was pared by 3 bases and J by 4 bases, with 12 bases between. The germline CDR1 and CDR2 sequences are SQVTM and ANQGSEA. This CDR3 has 13 amino acids. The CDR3 loop reads CSVERQGPYGYTF. CDR3 DNA sequence: TGCAGCGTTGAGAGGCAGGGCCCCTATGGCTACACCTTC.

The sample holds a few counts of this clone. The chain combines TRBV15 with TRBJ1-2; 7 bases match TRBD1. Germline CDR1 LNHNV, CDR2 YYDKDF (reference sequence). V lost 5 bases and J lost 8; bases outside the gene matches: 8. The CDR3 totals 13 residues. CDR3 nucleotide sequence: TGTGCCACCAGCGCCCGGACAGGTCAAGGCTACACCTTC. Translation gives CATSARTGQGYTF. The full variable domain, with the rest looked up from reference TRBV15 and TRBJ1-2, is DAMVIQNPRYQVTQFGKPVTLSCSQTLNHNVMYWYQQKSSQAPKLLFHYYDKDFNNEADTPDNFQSRRPNTSFCFLDIRSPGLGDTAMYLCATSARTGQGYTFGSGTRLTVV.

This clone appeared a few times. V gene TRBV7-9 combines with J gene TRBJ1-1; D gene uncertain. Germline V CDR1 and CDR2: SEHNR, FQNEAQ (reference sequence). The CDR3 sequence is 18 residues long. V lost 1 base and J lost 1, with 19 bases in between. CDR3 coding DNA: TGTGCCAGCAGCTTAGTGTTCGAGAGGGCCTTTTCGAACACTGAAGCTTTCTTT. Translating it yields CASSLVFERAFSNTEAFF.

This chain joins TRBV5-8 and TRBJ1-5, with 9 bases lining up with TRBD1. This CDR3 is built from 16 residues. V shed 4 bases, J shed 4 bases, and the junction held 9 bases outside the gene matches. Germline values: CDR1 SGHTS, CDR2 YDEGEE. The CDR3, as DNA: TGTGCCAGCAGCATAGACCGGGACAGGGAGAATCAGCCCCAGCATTTT. This encodes CASSIDRDRENQPQHF.

This chain connects TRBV7-9 to TRBJ2-7; D is possibly TRBD1 (6 bases). V gave up 7 bases and J gave up 5 bases, with 18 bases separating them. The CDR3 has 14 residues. Germline V CDR1 and CDR2: SEHNR, FQNEAQ (reference sequence). CDR3 DNA: TGTGCCAGCACCCTGGGACAAGCGGTCCACGAGCAGTACTTC. Translating it yields CASTLGQAVHEQYF.

This clone was seen more than once but under ten times. V usage is TRBV19 and J usage is TRBJ1-6; 8 nucleotides line up with TRBD1. This CDR3 contains 15 residues. V lost 4 bases, J lost 7 bases, and 6 bases stayed unmatched. Germline V CDR1 and CDR2: LNHDA, SQIVND (reference sequence). In DNA form, the CDR3 reads TGTGCCAGTAGTAGCTCGACAGGGGTCAATTCACCCCTCCACTTT. This encodes CASSSSTGVNSPLHF.

The genes are TRBV6-1 and TRBJ1-6; the D gene is possibly TRBD1 (5 bases). Germline-derived CDR1 and CDR2 are MNHNS and SASEGT. This CDR3 has 18 amino acids. V dropped 4 bases and J dropped 5 bases, with 21 bases sitting between them. The DNA of the CDR3 is TGTGCCAGCAGTGGGAGGGGTGAAGGTGACAGCGATAATTCACCCCTCCACTTT. Protein product: CASSGRGEGDSDNSPLHF.

The CDR3 region has the DNA TGTGCCAGTAGTAGGGGCGCTAACACAGATACGCAGTATTTT. Protein: CASSRGANTDTQYF. The V and J genes are TRBV19 and TRBJ2-3, with D maybe TRBD1 (5 bases). Germline V lookup: CDR1 LNHDA, CDR2 SQIVND (reference sequence). V shed 4 bases and J shed 2 bases, with 10 bases lying between them. This CDR3 is built from 14 residues.

The table lists this clone with a few counts. The rearrangement uses TRBV2 and TRBJ2-2; perhaps TRBD2 as D (5 bases). The CDR3 spans 12 residues. The germline CDR1 and CDR2 sequences are SNHLY and FYNNEI. Trimming cost V 7 bases and J 7 bases, with 10 bases left between them. The CDR3: CASTYGDGELFF. DNA of the CDR3: TGTGCCAGCACCTACGGGGACGGGGAGCTGTTTTTT.

The chain carries TRBV5-4 and TRBJ2-5; tentative D call: TRBD2 (5 bases). From germline, CDR1 is SGHNT and CDR2 YYREEE (reference sequence). The CDR3 is made up of 12 amino acids. Trimming shortened V by 7 bases and J by 4 bases, and 11 bases separated the two germline ends. The DNA of the CDR3 is TGTGCCAGCCACTGGGAGCGAGAGACCCAGTACTTC. It encodes CASHWERETQYF.

The chain is built from TRBV19 and TRBJ1-4; 9 bases match TRBD1. J was trimmed by 7 bases and V by 3 bases; bases with no gene match: 3. The CDR3 consists of 14 residues. Looked up from germline, CDR1 is LNHDA and CDR2 is SQIVND (reference sequence). CDR3 coding DNA: TGTGCCAGTAGTATGGGACAGGGAATTGAAAAACTGTTTTTT. It is translated as CASSMGQGIEKLFF.